This passage covers 20 T cell receptor beta chains from one sample sequenced in a study of OX40 agonist ivuxolimab in advanced cancers. The method was immunoSEQ multiplex PCR; TCRdb's version includes in-frame clones alone and lacks a portion of them. The data show around 92,000 clones, 90% to 95% seen once. The material was CD4+ or CD8+ T cells sorted from blood, obtained in a trial of the OX40 agonist ivuxolimab. Receptor source: an adult with an advanced solid tumor such as melanoma, head and neck, liver or kidney cancer.

The V gene is TRBV18, the J gene TRBJ2-1; D is ambiguous. V was clipped by 3 bases and J by 7 bases, with 10 bases between them. There are 13 residues in the CDR3. Germline lookup yields CDR1 KGHSH and CDR2 LQKENI. Written as DNA, the CDR3 is TGTGCCAGCTCACCTGCAGGTGTTAATGAGCAGTTCTTC. This gives the protein CASSPAGVNEQFF.

The chain employs TRBV5-4 and TRBJ2-4, with 9 positions matching TRBD1. With V trimmed by 6 bases and J by 8 bases, 9 bases remained unmatched. The CDR3 loop spans 14 amino acids. Germline-derived CDR1 and CDR2 are SGHNT and YYREEE (reference sequence). The DNA for the CDR3 is TGTGCCAGCACCCCTACAGGGGGCGCGGACATTCAGTACTTC. Protein: CASTPTGGADIQYF. The full variable domain, rest sourced from reference TRBV5-4 and TRBJ2-4, is ETGVTQSPTHLIKTRGQQVTLRCSSQSGHNTVSWYQQALGQGPQFIFQYYREEENGRGNFPPRFSGLQFPNYSSELNVNALELDDSALYLCASTPTGGADIQYFGAGTRLSVL.

The chain carries TRBV28 and TRBJ2-1, with TRBD2 matching over 9 bases. Trimming removed 7 bases from V and 5 bases from J; junction bases left unmatched: 9. In germline, CDR1 is MDHEN, CDR2 SYDVKM. This CDR3 contains 15 residues. CDR3 in amino acids: CASTIFPSGDNEQFF. DNA of the CDR3: TGTGCCAGCACCATATTCCCTAGCGGGGACAATGAGCAGTTCTTC.

The rearrangement uses TRBV4-2 and TRBJ2-1; unclear D gene. This CDR3 contains 15 residues. Germline CDR1 is LGHNA and CDR2 is YNFKEQ. Deletions cut 1 base from V and 5 bases from J, with 12 bases between. The CDR3 coding sequence is TGTGCCAGCAGCCAAGGGGGAACCACCGACAATGAGCAGTTCTTC. Translated, it gives CASSQGGTTDNEQFF.

The J gene is TRBJ1-2, the V gene TRBV6-6; D remains ambiguous. The V gene lost 4 bases and the J gene lost 6 bases, with 9 bases spanning the gap. The CDR3 consists of 12 residues. CDR1 is MNHNY and CDR2 is SVGAGI in the germline V gene (reference sequence). CDR3 region: CASSFQQNGYTF. In nucleotides, the CDR3 is TGTGCCAGCAGTTTCCAGCAGAATGGCTACACCTTC.

V usage is TRBV11-2 and J usage is TRBJ2-3; D remains ambiguous. The CDR3 length is 15 residues. CDR1 SGHAT and CDR2 FQNNGV come from the germline V gene. V was shortened by 4 bases and J by 2 bases, with 13 bases between the two germline ends. CDR3 DNA sequence: TGTGCCAGCAGCTCAGTCGGGCTTTTCACAGATACGCAGTATTTT. Encoded protein: CASSSVGLFTDTQYF. Drawing the rest from reference TRBV11-2 and TRBJ2-3, the complete variable domain is EAGVAQSPRYKIIEKRQSVAFWCNPISGHATLYWYQQILGQGPKLLIQFQNNGVVDDSQLPKDRFSAERLKGVDSTLKIQPAKLEDSAVYLCASSSVGLFTDTQYFGPGTRLTVL.

In DNA, the CDR3 is TGTGCCAGCAACCGGGACAGGGGAGGCCAGCCCCAGCATTTT. Translating it yields CASNRDRGGQPQHF. V gene TRBV2 combines with J gene TRBJ1-5, with 10 bases that match TRBD1. The CDR3 runs 14 residues. J gave up 7 bases and V 7 bases, and 7 bases lay outside the gene matches. CDR1 and CDR2 from the germline V gene are SNHLY and FYNNEI. Combining the CDR3 with reference TRBV2 and TRBJ1-5 gives the whole variable domain EPEVTQTPSHQVTQMGQEVILRCVPISNHLYFYWYRQILGQKVEFLVSFYNNEISEKSEIFDDQFSVERPDGSNFTLKIRSTKLEDSAMYFCASNRDRGGQPQHFGDGTRLSIL.

This sequence joins TRBV19 and TRBJ1-6; 8 bases map to TRBD1. CDR1 and CDR2 (germline): LNHDA, SQIVND (reference sequence). CDR3 length: 13 amino acids. Trimming removed 6 bases from V and 10 bases from J; junction bases left unmatched: 5. The CDR3 is CASRGQGESPLHF. The CDR3 DNA reads as TGTGCCAGTAGAGGACAGGGCGAATCACCCCTCCACTTT. Filled out from reference TRBV19 and TRBJ1-6, the complete variable domain reads DGGITQSPKYLFRKEGQNVTLSCEQNLNHDAMYWYRQDPGQGLRLIYYSQIVNDFQKGDIAEGYSVSREKKESFPLTVTSAQKNPTAFYLCASRGQGESPLHFGNGTRLTVT.

This clone was seen more than once but under ten times. Other nucleotide sequences in the sample specify the same CDR3. This chain links TRBV20-1 with TRBJ1-4; D remains unclear. V was trimmed by 6 bases and J by 0 bases, leaving 2 bases between them. The germline V gene encodes CDR1 DFQATT and CDR2 SNEGSKA (reference sequence). The CDR3 has 11 residues. CDR3 amino acids: CSATTNEKLFF. CDR3 bases: TGCAGTGCAACAACTAATGAAAAACTGTTTTTT.

V usage is TRBV2 and J usage is TRBJ1-3; the D is unclear. The CDR3 consists of 16 residues. V dropped 4 bases and J dropped 4 bases, with 17 bases sitting between them. Per germline, CDR1 SNHLY and CDR2 FYNNEI. The CDR3 coding sequence is TGTGCCAGCAGTGCCGGAGGGCCTAGATCGGGAAACACCATATATTTT. Translated, it gives CASSAGGPRSGNTIYF.

V gene TRBV4-1 combines with J gene TRBJ2-3, with D unresolved. The CDR3 has 13 amino acids. Germline assignment: CDR1 MGHRA and CDR2 YSYEKL. With 4 bases removed from V and 2 bases from J, the gap between germline ends came to 7 bases. The CDR3 DNA is TGCGCCAGCAGCCTCCTGTTCACAGATACGCAGTATTTT. Translated, it gives CASSLLFTDTQYF.

The table lists this clone with a few counts. The chain couples TRBV4-3 to TRBJ2-5; 12 bases are shared with TRBD2. CDR1 and CDR2 from the germline V gene are LGHNA and YSLEER. V was pared by 0 bases and J by 2 bases, with 4 bases of the junction left unmatched. CDR3 length equals 17 residues. CDR3 nucleotides: TGCGCCAGCAGCCAAGATTACACTAGCGGGAGGCAAGAGACCCAGTACTTC. It is translated as CASSQDYTSGRQETQYF.

The rearrangement joins TRBV7-2 to TRBJ1-1, with unresolved D. V lost 1 base to trimming and J lost 3 bases, with 9 bases between them. This CDR3 is 14 amino acids long. Germline V gene sequence: CDR1 SGHTA, CDR2 FQGNSA. CDR3 nucleotide sequence: TGTGCCAGCAGCTTAGTAGTAATGCACACTGAAGCTTTCTTT. Its protein is CASSLVVMHTEAFF.

This chain joins TRBV30 and TRBJ2-5; D is unclear. This CDR3 is built from 12 residues. V was clipped by 0 bases and J by 7 bases, with 9 bases between them. In germline, CDR1 is GTSNPN, CDR2 SVGIG (reference sequence). CDR3 bases: TGTGCCTGGAGTGTGGTTTTGGGGACCCAGTACTTC. This sequence encodes CAWSVVLGTQYF.

The chain has TRBV10-3 and TRBJ2-5; 7 nucleotides agree with TRBD1. The CDR3 loop spans 15 amino acids. V was pared by 2 bases and J by 4 bases, with 7 bases of the junction left unmatched. Germline V gene lookup returns CDR1 ENHRY and CDR2 SYGVKD. This CDR3 reads CAISERRGGGETQYF. CDR3 sequence (DNA): TGTGCCATCAGTGAGAGACGAGGGGGCGGAGAGACCCAGTACTTC.

The rearrangement joins TRBV11-3 to TRBJ2-5; 10 bases match TRBD2. V was clipped by 5 bases and J by 5 bases; unmatched bases: 11. The CDR3 sequence is 16 residues long. The germline gives CDR1 SGHNT, CDR2 YENEEA. CDR3 nucleotides: TGTGCCAGCAGCCCTGGACTAGCGGAAGGAGGGGAGACCCAGTACTTC. The encoded protein is CASSPGLAEGGETQYF.

This clone was detected once. V gene TRBV19 combines with J gene TRBJ1-5, with a possible D match to TRBD1 (5 bases). The CDR3 consists of 14 residues. Germline lookup yields CDR1 LNHDA and CDR2 SQIVND (reference sequence). V shed 5 bases and J shed 2 bases, with 10 bases lying between them. CDR3 region: CASSSRVRNQPQHF. The CDR3 DNA follows: TGTGCCAGTAGTTCCAGGGTTCGCAATCAGCCCCAGCATTTT.

The chain employs TRBV28 and TRBJ1-1, with D tentatively TRBD1 (6 bases). This CDR3 contains 13 residues. Trimming removed 5 bases from V and 6 bases from J, with 13 bases in between. Germline V lookup: CDR1 MDHEN, CDR2 SYDVKM. Here the CDR3 reads CASSLTQGPEAFF. CDR3 bases: TGTGCCAGCAGTCTGACACAGGGCCCTGAAGCTTTCTTT.

This clone has a single count. The chain links TRBV11-2 to TRBJ1-2; 7 nucleotides line up with TRBD1. The CDR3 runs 15 residues. The V segment lost 5 bases and the J segment 10 bases; nucleotides outside the gene matches: 16. The V gene's germline CDR1 is SGHAT and CDR2 FQNNGV. For the CDR3, the DNA is TGTGCCAGCAGCCAAATGCGGGACAGCGGGGGGCCCTACACCTTC. It is translated as CASSQMRDSGGPYTF.

The chain joins TRBV12-5 to TRBJ2-3, with D unclear. The germline V gene has CDR1 LGHNT and CDR2 FRNRAP. Between the trimmed V and J ends, which lost 3 bases and 3 bases, there was a span of 13 bases. The CDR3 spans 15 residues. The CDR3 protein is CASGLGTMGTDTQYF. CDR3 sequence (DNA): TGTGCTAGTGGTTTAGGTACGATGGGAACAGATACGCAGTATTTT.